This record covers a single T cell receptor (beta chain). Its antigen is currently not known. No base-level quality is on record; no much larger clone is a single base apart. Here V drops 6 bases and J drops 1 base, and the junction holds 8 bases not matched to any gene. The germline V gene sets CDR1 to SGHVS and CDR2 to FNYEAQ. The CDR3 covers 15 residues, taking in both the cysteine and the phenylalanine. This entry keeps only the CDR3 DNA: 45 bases, framed from base 1. The cohort comprised 710 or so healthy bone marrow donors. At the time of sampling, all cohort members were nominally healthy, though unrecorded immune exposures were likely present. The donor was CMV seropositive and was included in the group of 250 to 300 seropositive cohort members. Each donor provided a peripheral blood sample, and peripheral blood mononuclear cells were used for TCR beta sequencing. Genomic DNA extraction from the blood cell samples was performed with the Qiagen DNeasy Blood Extraction Kit.

The library was built by means of the immunoSEQ multiplex PCR assay. The multiplex PCR relied on a mix of 60 forward primers for TCR Vbeta segments and 13 reverse primers for TCR Jbeta segments. A multiplex PCR assay on genomic DNA amplified the CDR3 region of rearranged TCR beta genes. On the Illumina HiSeq System, the amplified TCR beta libraries were sequenced as 87-base-pair reads. Regarding the original processing steps: Across the 600 to 700 repertoires, a later analysis counted roughly 77 million unique TCR beta chains, 9.5 million to 12 million of which were shared by at least two donors. Raw reads were error-corrected and collapsed into unique sequences with a nearest-neighbor algorithm that merged closely related sequences to remove PCR and sequencing errors. Alignment of CDR3 sequences to IMGT reference sequences was used to assign V, D and J gene segments. For a sequence to be retained, a match of at least six nucleotides was required to both a V gene segment and a J gene segment. Rearrangements were classified as productive when the CDR3 lacked stop codons and remained in frame with V and J, and all other rearrangements were classified as non-productive. CDR3 was defined by IMGT convention, running from the second conserved V-encoded cysteine to the conserved J-encoded phenylalanine. In an earlier analysis of around 640 of the donors, sequences lacking an unambiguous match to a single V gene segment were excluded. In an earlier analysis of some 590 of the donors, a V segment was called functional when productive rearrangements were above 56.7%, and segregating when the standard deviation between donors exceeded 5%. A statistical classification framework was built to diagnose cytomegalovirus status from the catalog of TCR beta chain sequences. In a later analysis, V and J genes were assigned by comparing TCR nucleotide sequences against IMGT/GENE-DB human TR gene sequences. Using the TCRdist pipeline, a later analysis assigned CDR3 sequences along with most-parsimonious VDJ recombination scenarios. In a later analysis, each TCR beta chain was defined by its CDR3 amino acid sequence together with its V-gene family, and reads without a unique V-gene family were excluded. To address suspected cross-contamination and a sequencing artifact, a later analysis removed a few hundred highly shared, low-generation-probability nucleotide sequences. A later analysis calculated a clonal expansion index for each public chain from normalized within-repertoire ranks of inferred template counts. Generation probabilities in a later analysis came from a VDJ recombination model fitted to out-of-frame rearrangements, and those results were checked against IGoR. In a later analysis, hypergeometric tests were used to score TCR-TCR, TCR-HLA and TCR-CMV co-occurrence, with a repertoire-size bias correction applied to TCR pairs. False discovery rates were estimated in a later analysis by permuting HLA or CMV assignments 20 times. In a later analysis, co-occurring TCRs were grouped with DBSCAN, and TCRdist sequence similarity was added when clustering was performed within HLA-allele-positive subsets. Repertoires with fewer than 30,000 or more than 120,000 public chains were left out of co-occurrence clustering, as were about 5 repertoires with anomalous nucleotide sharing. TCRdb limited this immuneACCESS table to in-frame rearrangements with V and J called. A share of clones is missing; checked studies link under half to unresolved V genes, and the rest is unexplained. V and J calls and clone size come straight from that table; D and trimming were deduced from the DNA. The sample data list around 100,000 clones, and approximately 85% of these were observed just once. Together, the top ten hold 3% to 3.5% of the sample.

The data originate from a study of cytomegalovirus exposure and HLA in healthy donors (dated by TCRdb to the late 2010s). In terms of the full investigation: An earlier analysis of several hundred of the donors reported about 250 Gb of sequence data and 117 million unique TCR beta sequences from some 180 million T cells. Approximately 300 gigabases of sequencing data and roughly 80 million unique TCR sequences made up an early release that covered around 640 HLA-typed donors. Of the 398 genotyped donors, less than 90% were placed in the genetic ancestry cluster associated with self-reported Caucasian donors. The study aimed to test whether signatures of past pathogen exposure could be identified by cataloging public T cell receptors. The study profiled the T cell repertoires of some 610 subjects by immunosequencing and related them to cytomegalovirus serostatus. A separate validation cohort of 100 to 150 different subjects was used in addition to the roughly 640-subject first cohort. To predict cytomegalovirus infection status, the study combined high-throughput TCR immunosequencing, statistical association of individual TCRs with disease status, and machine learning. In a later analysis, previously published TCR beta repertoires from several hundred donors were re-analyzed and high-resolution HLA genotyping was added so that TCR occurrence patterns could be studied. In the later analysis, no new phenotypic data were used to find candidate immune exposures; instead, reliance was placed on TCR beta sequences and their occurrence across donors. An earlier analysis of 587 of the donors applied high-throughput TCR beta sequencing to assess whether each TCR beta V gene segment acted as functional or pseudogenic. Donor age, sex, ethnicity and CMV serostatus were compiled together with the repertoire data. A later genetic analysis took genome-wide SNP genotypes for about 55% of the 666 donors and used that subset as a discovery cohort. All discovery cohort repertoires had been generated on a single sequencing platform. Both class I and class II loci were covered by HLA typing, at four-digit resolution. Typing coverage differed by locus: A, B, C, DRB1 and DQB1 were typed in roughly 620-630 donors, DQA1 in 522, DPA1 in 600 to 610, and DPB1 in roughly 470. Because of strong linkage in the cohort, four to six DR-DQ haplotypes were treated as single units for association and clustering. Among about 370 genotyped donors of the cohort, an average of about 220,000 unique TCR beta nucleotide sequences was sequenced per donor, of which about 19% were non-productive. Beyond this particular receptor, the publication reports: An association between a missense DCLRE1C variant and V-gene and J-gene trimming of TCR beta chains was found in a later genetic analysis and replicated in an independent cohort. The study listed around 160 TCR beta chains as associated with cytomegalovirus. A later analysis found that most CMV-associated TCR beta chains appeared HLA-restricted, with HLA associations seemingly driven largely by CMV exposure. A few of the identified cytomegalovirus-associated TCR beta chains were confirmed in vitro to be specific for cytomegalovirus antigens. A further reported finding was that TCR beta sequences accurately predicted the HLA-A and HLA-B alleles for most subjects in the first cohort. Assigning TCR associations to individual alleles was difficult when HLA alleles, especially DR and DQ, strongly co-occurred. The cohort was sequenced for TCR beta chains only, and without alpha or paired-chain data the features that could be detected were limited. Broadly in line with IMGT annotations, most TCR beta V segments showed up in productive rearrangements about 90% or about 30% of the time in an earlier analysis of around 600 of the donors. Several of the top co-occurrence clusters appeared to be linked to parvovirus B19, influenza, CMV and Epstein-Barr virus, according to a later analysis. It was suggested by the authors that the approach could potentially be generalized to other disease states and immunological phenotypes. The presence/absence analyses assumed that sequencing depth was roughly uniform across donors, and that assumption may not be true. A later analysis found that HLA-associated TCR beta chains were more clonally expanded and had lower generation probabilities than equally common non-associated chains. In a later analysis, TCR association rates were found to vary across HLA loci, with the most associated TCRs seen for DRB1 alleles and the fewest for HLA-C alleles. The only immune exposure information available for the cohort was CMV serostatus. Because HLA typing was missing for some donors at each locus, association tests included only the typed subset. Specific HLA alleles were associated with 15,000 to 20,000 TCR beta sequences at a false discovery rate of 0.05 in a later analysis. Linkage disequilibrium might explain the correlated functional status among segregating V segments, but an unknown experimental factor could not be excluded. In both the original and validation cohorts, the classifier was reported to diagnose cytomegalovirus status with high specificity and sensitivity. According to a later genetic analysis, donors in an Asian-associated ancestry cluster had fewer N-insertions in productive TCRs than the roughly 670-donor mean. Some IMGT-functional V segments, including TRBV6-2 and TRBV6-3, could not be told apart with the 87-base-pair reads, so those segments were excluded. Most TCR sequences were seen in very few donors, while some public TCRs were found in many individuals. A cluster of highly shared sequence variants was judged likely to represent a technical artifact of the sequencing pipeline. Seventeen rarely observed V segments, including chromosome 9 orphons, were excluded from the earlier analysis of about 600 of the donors because counts were too low.

The receptor was isolated from a man in his thirties or forties in good health and CMV-seropositive. The chain employs TRBV7-6 and TRBJ2-5; a stretch of 7 junction bases matches TRBD1. Sequencing was performed on PBMCs. The CDR3 protein: CASRGVTGPQETQYF. The base sequence is TGTGCCAGCAGGGGAGTGACAGGGCCCCAAGAGACCCAGTACTTC.